This T cell receptor (beta chain) was found in a study of blood T cell repertoires in COVID-19. The wider study: Some COVID-19 samples were acute and others convalescent; all came from the United States, Italy and Spain.

Assay: immunoSEQ multiplex PCR; the TCRdb copy retains only in-frame clones and omits some. This table holds 110,000 to 150,000 clones, 70% to 80% found once. The germline CDR1 and CDR2 sequences are MDHEN and SYDVKM. Trimming took off 4 bases at V and 5 bases at J, with 12 bases between the two ends. This CDR3 spans 14 amino acids. Material for sequencing was peripheral blood. The sequence was collected from a man in his sixties with acute or convalescent COVID-19. The V and J genes are TRBV28 and TRBJ1-5; D unclear. CDR3 bases: TGTGCCAGCAGTTCTTTAATGCGGGATCAGCCCCAGCATTTT. This sequence encodes CASSSLMRDQPQHF.